This T cell receptor (beta chain) was sequenced in a study of cytomegalovirus exposure and HLA in healthy donors. Overall study context: In a previous analysis, approximately 110 million unique TCR beta sequences were found from 150 million to 200 million T cells.

Trimming took 2 bases from V and 3 from J, leaving 5 bases between them. The CDR3 is 13 amino acids. Germline V lookup: CDR1 SNHLY, CDR2 FYNNEI. The PCR ran on 60 Vbeta and 13 Jbeta primers. Sequenced by immunoSEQ multiplex PCR; TCRdb stores in-frame clones only, minus some. The sample has around 78,000 clones, approximately 84% seen once. The sequence was collected from a woman aged 45-65 years in good health and CMV-seronegative. Specimen: PBMCs. This chain joins TRBV2 and TRBJ1-5; no clear D gene. The CDR3 loop is CASSEFLNQPQHF. The CDR3 bases are TGTGCCAGCAGTGAATTCCTCAATCAGCCCCAGCATTTT. Full variable domain (rest looked up from reference TRBV2 and TRBJ1-5): EPEVTQTPSHQVTQMGQEVILRCVPISNHLYFYWYRQILGQKVEFLVSFYNNEISEKSEIFDDQFSVERPDGSNFTLKIRSTKLEDSAMYFCASSEFLNQPQHFGDGTRLSIL.